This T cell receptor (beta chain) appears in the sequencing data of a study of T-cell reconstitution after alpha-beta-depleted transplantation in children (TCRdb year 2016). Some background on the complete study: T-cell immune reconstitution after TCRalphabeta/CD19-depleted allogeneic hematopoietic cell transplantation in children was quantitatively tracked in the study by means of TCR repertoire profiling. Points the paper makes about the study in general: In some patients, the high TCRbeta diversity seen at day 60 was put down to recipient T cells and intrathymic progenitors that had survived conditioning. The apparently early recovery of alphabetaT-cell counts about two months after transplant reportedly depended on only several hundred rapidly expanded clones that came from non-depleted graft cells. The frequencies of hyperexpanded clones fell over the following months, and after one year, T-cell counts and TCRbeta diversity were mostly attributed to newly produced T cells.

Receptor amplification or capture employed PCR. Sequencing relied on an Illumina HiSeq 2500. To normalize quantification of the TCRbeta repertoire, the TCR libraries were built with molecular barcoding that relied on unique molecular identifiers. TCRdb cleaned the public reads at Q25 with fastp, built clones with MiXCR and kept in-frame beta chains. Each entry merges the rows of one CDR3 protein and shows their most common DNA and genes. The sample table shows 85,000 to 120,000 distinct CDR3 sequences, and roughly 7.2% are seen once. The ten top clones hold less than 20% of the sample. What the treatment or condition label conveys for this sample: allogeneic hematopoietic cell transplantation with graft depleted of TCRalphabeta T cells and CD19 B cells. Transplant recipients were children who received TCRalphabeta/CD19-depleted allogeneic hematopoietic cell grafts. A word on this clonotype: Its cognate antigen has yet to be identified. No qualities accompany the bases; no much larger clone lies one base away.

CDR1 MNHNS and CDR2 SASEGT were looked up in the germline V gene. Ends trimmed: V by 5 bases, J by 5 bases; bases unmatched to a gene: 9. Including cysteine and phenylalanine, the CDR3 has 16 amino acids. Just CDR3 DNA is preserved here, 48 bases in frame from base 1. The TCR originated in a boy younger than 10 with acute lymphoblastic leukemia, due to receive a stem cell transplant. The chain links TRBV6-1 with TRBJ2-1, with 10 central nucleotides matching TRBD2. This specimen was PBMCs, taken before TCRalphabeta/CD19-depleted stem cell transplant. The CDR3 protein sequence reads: CASSILAGGPNNEQFF. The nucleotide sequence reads TGTGCCAGCAGTATATTAGCGGGGGGCCCAAACAATGAGCAGTTCTTC.